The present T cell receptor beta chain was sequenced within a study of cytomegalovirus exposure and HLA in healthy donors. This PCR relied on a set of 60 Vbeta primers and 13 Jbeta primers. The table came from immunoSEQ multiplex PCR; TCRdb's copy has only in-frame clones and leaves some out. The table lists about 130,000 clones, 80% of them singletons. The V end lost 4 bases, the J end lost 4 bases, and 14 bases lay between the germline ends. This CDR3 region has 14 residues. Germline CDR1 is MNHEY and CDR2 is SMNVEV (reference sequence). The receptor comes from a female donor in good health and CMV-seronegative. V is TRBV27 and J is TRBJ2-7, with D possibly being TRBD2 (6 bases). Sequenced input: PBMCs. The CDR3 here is CASSSPGLPYEQYF. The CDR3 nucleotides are TGTGCCAGCAGTTCCCCGGGACTGCCTTACGAGCAGTACTTC.